These T cell receptor beta chains were read from a single sample in a study of cytomegalovirus exposure and HLA in healthy donors. Sequencing was performed with immunoSEQ multiplex PCR; in TCRdb, only in-frame clones are kept and a portion is missing. There are more than 110,000 clones in the sample; 70% to 80% occur only once, and around 3.7% lies in the top ten. Sequencing input: PBMCs. These receptors were obtained from a man aged 18 to 29 in good health and CMV-seronegative. CDR3s include the opening cysteine and the closing phenylalanine or tryptophan. Each record gives: CDR3 protein, CDR3 DNA, J gene, clone size, D gene, V gene. A D gene is named only where the DNA matches it firmly. Only some rows state a clone size, as once, few, many or a class for expanded clones.

CAWTRIGETQYF	TGTGCCTGGACCCGAATCGGAGAGACCCAGTACTTC	TRBJ2-5	-	-	TRBV30
CASSRQGNSNQPQHF	TGCGCCAGCAGCCGACAGGGGAATAGCAATCAGCCCCAGCATTTT	TRBJ1-5	-	TRBD1	TRBV4-1
CATRSTGGTEAFF	TGTGCCACCCGGTCGACCGGGGGCACTGAAGCTTTCTTT	TRBJ1-1	-	-	TRBV6-1
CASSRDIGQETQYF	TGTGCCAGCAGCCGGGACATCGGACAAGAGACCCAGTACTTC	TRBJ2-5	-	-	TRBV7-8
CASSWGQYSNQPQHF	TGTGCCAGTAGTTGGGGACAGTATAGCAATCAGCCCCAGCATTTT	TRBJ1-5	-	TRBD1	TRBV19
CASSPLDFLQGRFETQYF	TGCGCCAGCAGCCCCTTAGATTTTCTCCAGGGGAGATTCGAGACCCAGTACTTC	TRBJ2-5	-	-	TRBV4-1
CASSPRRMAGFGYTF	TGTGCCAGCAGCCCTAGGCGGATGGCGGGGTTTGGCTACACCTTC	TRBJ1-2	-	-	TRBV7-8
CASSYYDGSGTEAFF	TGTGCCAGCAGTTACTACGACGGGAGCGGCACTGAAGCTTTCTTT	TRBJ1-1	few	-	TRBV6-5
CASSWTGTYEQYF	TGTGCCAGCAGCTGGACAGGGACCTACGAGCAGTACTTC	TRBJ2-7	few	TRBD1	TRBV13
CAWGEHGELFF	TGTGCCTGGGGGGAGCACGGGGAGCTGTTTTTT	TRBJ2-2	-	-	TRBV30
CASSLVGQGPTGELFF	TGTGCCAGCAGCTTGGTTGGACAGGGGCCGACCGGGGAACTGTTTTTT	TRBJ2-2	-	TRBD1	TRBV5-8
CASSPGQGILNEQFF	TGCGCCAGCAGCCCCGGACAGGGAATCTTGAATGAGCAGTTCTTC	TRBJ2-1	-	TRBD1	TRBV5-1
CASSLVSGNTEAFF	TGCGCCAGCAGCTTGGTCTCGGGGAACACTGAAGCTTTCTTT	TRBJ1-1	once	-	TRBV5-1
CASSSGQYKNIQYF	TGCGCCAGCAGCTCGGGACAGTACAAAAACATTCAGTACTTC	TRBJ2-4	-	TRBD1	TRBV5-1
CAWSVPGQGSIGKLFF	TGTGCCTGGAGTGTACCCGGACAGGGTAGTATAGGAAAACTGTTTTTT	TRBJ1-4	-	TRBD1	TRBV30
CASSERGGPFSYEQYF	TGTGCCAGCAGTGAAAGGGGAGGACCCTTTTCCTACGAGCAGTACTTC	TRBJ2-7	-	-	TRBV6-1
CASSPEASGGPRKTQYF	TGTGCCAGTAGCCCTGAAGCTAGCGGGGGCCCTCGGAAGACCCAGTACTTC	TRBJ2-5	-	TRBD2	TRBV19
CASRTLSGGSYEQYF	TGTGCCAGCAGGACCCTCAGCGGAGGGTCCTACGAGCAGTACTTC	TRBJ2-7	-	-	TRBV5-6
CASSSSAGVSYNEQFF	TGTGCCAGCAGCTCGAGCGCAGGGGTCTCCTACAATGAGCAGTTCTTC	TRBJ2-1	-	-	TRBV7-3
CASSPGTGVGTQYF	TGTGCCAGCAGCCCCGGGACAGGGGTTGGAACCCAGTACTTC	TRBJ2-5	once	TRBD1	TRBV7-9
CASNGGQGDYGYTF	TGTGCCAGTAATGGGGGACAGGGGGACTATGGCTACACCTTC	TRBJ1-2	few	TRBD1	TRBV19
CASNKQGPYNEQFF	TGTGCCTCGAATAAACAGGGGCCCTACAATGAGCAGTTCTTC	TRBJ2-1	-	TRBD1	TRBV30
CASSSPGDRGTDTQYF	TGTGCCAGCAGTTCGCCGGGGGACAGGGGGACAGATACGCAGTATTTT	TRBJ2-3	-	TRBD1	TRBV28
CASSFAGGVRSSYEQYF	TGTGCCAGCAGTTTTGCGGGGGGCGTCCGAAGCTCCTACGAGCAGTACTTC	TRBJ2-7	-	TRBD2	TRBV27
CASSLGTSGNNEQFF	TGTGCCAGCAGCTTAGGGACTAGCGGGAACAATGAGCAGTTCTTC	TRBJ2-1	-	TRBD2	TRBV11-2
CASSRLAGGQETQYF	TGCGCCAGCAGCCGACTAGCGGGGGGGCAAGAGACCCAGTACTTC	TRBJ2-5	-	TRBD2	TRBV5-1
CASSFIRGSPLHF	TGTGCCAGCAGTTTCATCAGGGGATCACCCCTCCACTTT	TRBJ1-6	-	-	TRBV27
CASSLERGTETQYF	TGTGCCAGCAGCTTGGAAAGGGGTACTGAGACCCAGTACTTC	TRBJ2-5	-	-	TRBV5-4
CASSLLGQLNTEAFF	TGTGCCAGCAGTTTATTGGGACAGCTGAACACTGAAGCTTTCTTT	TRBJ1-1	-	TRBD1	TRBV27
CASSPEQGRPNYGYTF	TGTGCCAGCTCACCCGAACAGGGGAGGCCTAACTATGGCTACACCTTC	TRBJ1-2	-	TRBD1	TRBV18
CASSPGVTGAYEQYF	TGTGCCAGCTCCCCCGGCGTTACAGGAGCCTACGAGCAGTACTTC	TRBJ2-7	-	-	TRBV18
CATSRDRGEAFF	TGTGCCACCAGCAGAGATCGCGGTGAAGCTTTCTTT	TRBJ1-1	-	-	TRBV15
CASSLDQLDTQYF	TGTGCCAGCAGCTTAGATCAACTAGATACGCAGTATTTT	TRBJ2-3	-	-	TRBV11-2
CASSEDGGTGELFF	TGTGCCAGCAGTGAAGACGGGGGCACCGGGGAGCTGTTTTTT	TRBJ2-2	few	-	TRBV2
CSVTGTGFSGTDTQYF	TGCAGCGTTACCGGGACAGGGTTTTCTGGCACAGATACGCAGTATTTT	TRBJ2-3	few	TRBD1	TRBV29-1
CASSEVTGGWEQYF	TGTGCCAGCAGTGAGGTGACAGGGGGCTGGGAGCAGTACTTC	TRBJ2-7	-	TRBD1	TRBV6-1
CASSGRQVGSYEQYF	TGCGCCAGCAGTGGGCGACAGGTTGGATCCTACGAGCAGTACTTC	TRBJ2-7	few	-	TRBV10-2
CASSPSRGQIGF	TGTGCCAGCAGCCCCTCGAGGGGACAAATAGGTTTT	TRBJ2-3	-	-	TRBV28
CSVEIQGRTHEQYF	TGCAGCGTTGAAATACAGGGGAGGACCCACGAGCAGTACTTC	TRBJ2-7	-	-	TRBV29-1
CAWSLGGSYGYTF	TGTGCCTGGAGTTTGGGCGGGAGCTATGGCTACACCTTC	TRBJ1-2	once	-	TRBV30
CASSFLDSDYNEQFF	TGTGCCAGCAGCTTCTTGGACAGTGACTACAATGAGCAGTTCTTC	TRBJ2-1	few	-	TRBV11-2
CASSLRTVGQPQHF	TGTGCCAGCAGCCTAAGGACAGTAGGTCAGCCCCAGCATTTT	TRBJ1-5	few	-	TRBV7-8
CASSGGSAFSYEQYF	TGTGCCAGCAGTGGCGGTTCAGCGTTCTCCTACGAGCAGTACTTC	TRBJ2-7	-	-	TRBV2
CAWSPGQASNQPQHF	TGTGCCTGGAGTCCCGGTCAGGCTAGCAATCAGCCCCAGCATTTT	TRBJ1-5	-	-	TRBV30
CASSFWGEETQYF	TGTGCCAGCAGCTTCTGGGGGGAAGAGACCCAGTACTTC	TRBJ2-5	-	-	TRBV7-2
CSVDTSEVTDTQYF	TGCAGCGTTGACACCTCGGAGGTCACAGATACGCAGTATTTT	TRBJ2-3	-	-	TRBV29-1
CASSSPYQPQHF	TGTGCCAGCAGTTCCCCCTATCAGCCCCAGCATTTT	TRBJ1-5	-	-	TRBV27
CAISADSGSYEQYF	TGTGCCATCAGTGCGGACAGTGGATCCTACGAGCAGTACTTC	TRBJ2-7	-	-	TRBV10-3